This section outlines one T cell receptor beta chain sequence together with its context. Its specificity is unknown. These data come from a study of T-cell reconstitution after alpha-beta-depleted transplantation in children. The TCRbeta library incorporated unique molecular identifiers. TCRdb called the PCR reads again in MiXCR, with one record for every CDR3 protein. The sample has 480,000 or so distinct CDR3 sequences, about 11% seen once. Trimming removed 1 base at V and 1 base at J, with 12 bases between. The germline gives CDR1 LGHNA, CDR2 YSLEER. The CDR3 consists of 16 residues. Study-level results: At around two months after transplant, the alpha-beta T cells were reportedly derived from several hundred expanded clones that came from non-depleted graft cells.

The sequence was collected from a child aged 2 to 10 with inherited bone marrow failure, due to receive a stem cell transplant. The sequenced sample was PBMCs, obtained before TCRalphabeta/CD19-depleted stem cell transplant. This chain joins TRBV4-3 and TRBJ2-3; no clear D. In DNA form, the CDR3 reads TGCGCCAGCAGCCAAGCGATTTCGGCCGGCACAGATACGCAGTATTTT. Translated, it gives CASSQAISAGTDTQYF.